Listed here are 3 T cell receptor beta chains from one sample, sequenced in a study of glioma-infiltrating T cells (dated by TCRdb to the mid-2010s). The sequencing machine was an Illumina MiSeq. TCR alpha and beta CDR3 regions were amplified with the iRepertoire nested amplicon-rescue multiplex PCR (arm-PCR) platform from RNA. TCRdb's own reprocessing of the public reads used fastp at Q25 and MiXCR and kept productive beta chains. Rows are combined by CDR3 protein, so each entry shows the most common genes and DNA. The sample table shows more than 110,000 distinct CDR3 sequences, and 39% are seen once. The ten largest clones represent 15% to 25% of the sample. The sequenced sample consisted of glioma tissue, nonneoplastic brain tissue, or PBMCs (not recorded which). Receptor source: a human donor with low-grade glioma or glioblastoma, undergoing nonglioma brain surgery, or in good health (not recorded which).

Regarding this clonotype: The junction differs from germline at one of its ends, possibly a read error. This sequence joins TRBV4-3 and TRBJ1-6; D is unresolved. The length of the CDR3 is 18 residues. Per the germline V gene, CDR1 is LGHNA and CDR2 is YSLEER. The CDR3 spells CASSKEFAVNSYNSPLHF. CDR3 sequence (DNA): TGCGCCAGCAGCAAAGAATTTGCAGTCAACTCCTATAATTCACCCCTCCACTTT.

The chain uses TRBV6-2 or TRBV6-3 and TRBJ2-7, with 11 bases fitting TRBD1. This CDR3 comprises 20 residues. Germline V gene sequence: CDR1 MNHEY, CDR2 SVGEGT. J lost 2 bases, V lost 6 bases, and 21 bases had no gene match. In DNA form, the CDR3 reads TGTGCCAGCAGCCTCCGACGGCCCGGGACAGGGGGAGGGTGGGCCTACGAGCAGTACTTC. Translation gives CASSLRRPGTGGGWAYEQYF.

This clonotype showed up many times. The junction departs from the called germline gene at one end, perhaps through a read error. The V gene is TRBV10-1, the J gene TRBJ2-3; the D is unclear. Per germline, CDR1 WNHNN and CDR2 SYGVQD (reference sequence). The CDR3 length is 12 residues. Written as DNA, the CDR3 is TGTGCCAGCAGTGAGAGAACAGATACGCAGTATTTT. Encoded protein: CASSERTDTQYF.